The rows below give T cell receptor beta chains drawn from one sample of a study of blood T cell repertoires in COVID-19. Profiled with immunoSEQ multiplex PCR; TCRdb holds only in-frame clones, not every one. The data hold 450,000 or so clones, with about 90% observed a single time. Sequenced material: peripheral blood. The receptors here all came from a man aged 18 to 29 with COVID-19, enrolled during active disease. CDR3s include the opening cysteine and the closing phenylalanine or tryptophan. A D gene is named only where the DNA matches it firmly. Clone size, where shown, is once, few, many, or a class for clones that have expanded.

V,J,D,size,DNA,CDR3
TRBV7-9,TRBJ2-7,TRBD1,-,TGTGCCAGCAGCTCTCCGGGACAGGGTGCCTACGAGCAGTACTTC,CASSSPGQGAYEQYF
TRBV5-4,TRBJ2-3,-,-,TGTGCCAGCAGCGTACGTAGACAGGGCACAGATACGCAGTATTTT,CASSVRRQGTDTQYF
TRBV15,TRBJ2-2,-,-,TGTGCCACCAGCCGCCTCGGAGGGACCGGGGAGCTGTTTTTT,CATSRLGGTGELFF
TRBV30,TRBJ2-4,-,-,TGTGCCTGGAGACCGACAGGTCCGGACATTCAGTACTTC,CAWRPTGPDIQYF
TRBV7-9,TRBJ2-2,-,-,TGTGCCAGCAGCTACAGGGATGGATTGGGCACCGGGGAGCTGTTTTTT,CASSYRDGLGTGELFF
TRBV10-1,TRBJ1-3,-,few,TGCGCCAGCAGCCTTTGCCAGGTAAGAACTGGAAACACCATATATTTT,CASSLCQVRTGNTIYF
TRBV5-8,TRBJ1-5,TRBD1,-,TGTGCCAGCAGCTTGAGGGGACAGTATAGCAATCAGCCCCAGCATTTT,CASSLRGQYSNQPQHF
TRBV5-6,TRBJ1-2,-,once,TGTGCCAGCACTCGGGTAGACAACTATGGCTACACCTTC,CASTRVDNYGYTF
TRBV25-1,TRBJ2-7,-,-,TGTGCCAGCAGTGAAGGGGGCAGAAGCGAGCAGTACTTC,CASSEGGRSEQYF
TRBV5-6,TRBJ2-7,-,-,TGTGCCAGCAGCAGGGGTGGAACGGACGGAAGCTACGAGCAGTACTTC,CASSRGGTDGSYEQYF
TRBV5-1,TRBJ2-2,-,-,TGCGCCAGCAGCTTGAATCTAGCTGTCCGTCACGGGGAGCTGTTTTTT,CASSLNLAVRHGELFF
TRBV3-1/TRBV3-2,TRBJ1-6,-,-,TGTGCCAGCAGCTCCTGGGGGGAGGGGGTTAATTCACCCCTCCACTTT,CASSSWGEGVNSPLHF
TRBV9,TRBJ2-7,TRBD2,-,TGTGCCAGCAGCGTAGCTGGCGGGAGCCCATCCTACGAGCAGTACTTC,CASSVAGGSPSYEQYF
TRBV19,TRBJ2-2,TRBD2,-,TGTGCCAGTAGTTGGGGGACTAGCGGGACCGGGGAGCTGTTTTTT,CASSWGTSGTGELFF
TRBV6-2/TRBV6-3,TRBJ2-5,TRBD2,-,TGTGCCAGCAGTTACTACTGGGGAGGGCAAGAGACCCAGTACTTC,CASSYYWGGQETQYF
TRBV28,TRBJ1-2,-,once,TGTGCCAGCAGTAGTTACAGGGTGATGGTAAATGGCTACACCTTC,CASSSYRVMVNGYTF
TRBV19,TRBJ1-1,-,-,TGTGCCAGTAAGCAGGGTAGGGGAAACACTGAAGCTTTCTTT,CASKQGRGNTEAFF
TRBV11-3,TRBJ2-1,TRBD2,-,TGTGCCAGCAGCTTAGGGGGGAGGGTCGACAATGAGCAGTTCTTC,CASSLGGRVDNEQFF
TRBV2,TRBJ2-3,TRBD2,-,TGTGCCAGCAGTGGGCGCGGGGGGGCACGGGAAGGGCAGTATTTT,CASSGRGGAREGQYF
TRBV6-2/TRBV6-3,TRBJ2-7,TRBD1,-,TGTGCCAGCAGTATAGGACAGGCCTACGAGCAGTACTTC,CASSIGQAYEQYF
TRBV7-9,TRBJ2-2,-,-,TGTGCCAGCAGCTTACTACAGGACACCGGGGAGCTGTTTTTT,CASSLLQDTGELFF
TRBV6-5,TRBJ1-4,TRBD1,-,TGTGCCAGCAGCAGGGACAGCTTAACTAATGAAAAACTGTTTTTT,CASSRDSLTNEKLFF
TRBV7-9,TRBJ2-1,TRBD2,few,TGTGCCAGCAGCGGTGACCGGACTAGCTGGCTAAATGAGCAGTTCTTC,CASSGDRTSWLNEQFF
TRBV5-1,TRBJ1-5,TRBD1,-,TGCGCCAGCAGCTTGGGACAGGGATCCCATCAGCCCCAGCATTTT,CASSLGQGSHQPQHF
TRBV4-2,TRBJ2-5,-,once,TGTGCCAGCAGCCAAGAGGGGCAGGGGGGTCGAGAGACCCAGTACTTC,CASSQEGQGGRETQYF
TRBV4-1,TRBJ1-4,-,few,TGCGCCAGCAGCCATACGGCAGGGCCTAATGAAAAACTGTTTTTT,CASSHTAGPNEKLFF
TRBV4-1,TRBJ1-1,-,-,TGCGCCAGCAGCCAGCCGGGAGGGAACACTGAAGCTTTCTTT,CASSQPGGNTEAFF
TRBV30,TRBJ2-3,-,-,TGTGCCTGGACCCACGGGACAGATACGCAGTATTTT,CAWTHGTDTQYF
TRBV19,TRBJ1-5,-,-,TGTGCCAGTAGTAGAGCACCAACGACAGAAAATCAGCCCCAGCATTTT,CASSRAPTTENQPQHF
TRBV5-1,TRBJ1-1,TRBD1,-,TGCGCCAGCAGCCACGACAGGGGCCGAGGGACTGAAGCTTTCTTT,CASSHDRGRGTEAFF
TRBV19,TRBJ1-6,-,-,TGTGCCAGTACTCCCGGGGGAAAGTCACCCCTCCACTTT,CASTPGGKSPLHF
TRBV5-1,TRBJ2-1,TRBD1,-,TGCGCCAGCAGCCGGACAGGGTCCTACAATGAGCAGTTCTTC,CASSRTGSYNEQFF